Listed below are T cell receptor beta chains from one sample, sequenced in a study of shared clonotypes between healthy human individuals. Libraries were prepared by immunoSEQ multiplex PCR; TCRdb keeps only in-frame clonotypes and omits some of them. Of about 1.5 million clones in the sample, 98% were seen once. Material: naive CD4+ T cells sorted from blood. The receptors stem from a man aged 30 to 45 in good health. Both conserved end residues are part of each CDR3. The D gene is left open where the match is weak. Expanded clones are given a class, and other clones once, few, many or no size at all.

clone size,V gene,CDR3 length,J gene,D gene,CDR3 protein,CDR3 DNA
-,TRBV18,16,TRBJ1-5,TRBD1,CASSPLGGSGNQPQHF,TGTGCCAGCTCCCCATTAGGGGGCAGTGGCAATCAGCCCCAGCATTTT
-,TRBV5-4,13,TRBJ2-5,TRBD1,CASSRGQQETQYF,TGTGCCAGCAGCAGGGGACAGCAAGAGACCCAGTACTTC
-,TRBV5-4,15,TRBJ2-7,-,CASSLVLAGAHEQYF,TGTGCCAGCAGCTTGGTTTTGGCGGGTGCTCACGAGCAGTACTTC
once,TRBV7-9,15,TRBJ2-1,TRBD2,CASSLIASGSYEQFF,TGTGCCAGCAGCTTAATAGCTAGCGGGAGCTATGAGCAGTTCTTC
-,TRBV25-1,17,TRBJ2-6,-,CASSESIRGMGANVLTF,TGTGCCAGCAGCGAATCCATTAGGGGTATGGGGGCCAACGTCCTGACTTTC
-,TRBV9,14,TRBJ2-1,-,CASSLSGQYNEQFF,TGTGCCAGCAGCCTTAGCGGACAGTACAATGAGCAGTTCTTC
-,TRBV27,16,TRBJ2-2,-,CASSSGLAGGTGELFF,TGTGCCAGCAGTTCGGGGCTAGCTGGGGGTACCGGGGAGCTGTTTTTT
once,TRBV4-3,11,TRBJ1-1,-,CASSQGLEAFF,TGCGCCAGCAGCCAAGGCCTCGAAGCTTTCTTT
-,TRBV2,14,TRBJ2-1,-,CASSVSSAYNEQFF,TGTGCCAGCAGTGTGTCTAGCGCTTATAATGAGCAGTTCTTC
-,TRBV19,16,TRBJ2-7,TRBD1,CASSEHPGQGSEKQYF,TGTGCCAGTAGTGAACACCCGGGACAGGGGTCTGAGAAGCAGTACTTC
-,TRBV12-5,17,TRBJ2-7,TRBD2,CASGLDPGGRDSYEQYF,TGTGCTAGTGGTTTGGACCCGGGGGGTCGGGACTCCTACGAGCAGTACTTC
-,TRBV2,16,TRBJ2-3,-,CASRKQGTRSTDTQYF,TGTGCCAGCAGAAAGCAGGGAACCCGGAGTACAGATACGCAGTATTTT
-,TRBV19,13,TRBJ2-1,-,CASSILGYNEQFF,TGTGCCAGTAGTATTCTCGGGTACAATGAGCAGTTCTTC
-,TRBV29-1,16,TRBJ2-7,TRBD2,CSVLQSGRASPYEQYF,TGCAGCGTTCTTCAGAGCGGGAGGGCTTCTCCCTACGAGCAGTACTTC
once,TRBV7-9,14,TRBJ1-3,TRBD1,CASSSTGGRNTIYF,TGTGCCAGCAGCTCGACAGGGGGTCGAAACACCATATATTTT
-,TRBV2,14,TRBJ2-1,-,CASSDKSSYNEQFF,TGTGCCAGCAGTGATAAAAGCTCCTACAATGAGCAGTTCTTC
-,TRBV10-3,14,TRBJ2-2,-,CAISESGNTGELFF,TGTGCCATCAGTGAATCTGGGAACACCGGGGAGCTGTTTTTT
few,TRBV18,12,TRBJ2-3,-,CASSPSTDTQYF,TGTGCCAGCTCACCGAGCACAGATACGCAGTATTTT
-,TRBV7-6,16,TRBJ2-3,-,CATRRSGSLSADTQYF,TGTGCCACCCGCCGTTCAGGGAGTTTATCGGCAGATACGCAGTATTTT
-,TRBV28,15,TRBJ2-5,TRBD1,CASSHRQGALETQYF,TGTGCCAGCAGTCACCGACAGGGGGCCTTGGAGACCCAGTACTTC
-,TRBV5-1,14,TRBJ2-7,-,CASSLVPGTYEQYF,TGCGCCAGCAGCTTGGTTCCAGGTACCTACGAGCAGTACTTC
-,TRBV6-1,14,TRBJ2-5,TRBD1,CASGGTGKQETQYF,TGTGCCAGCGGGGGGACAGGGAAACAAGAGACCCAGTACTTC
-,TRBV9,13,TRBJ2-2,-,CASSVEHTGELFF,TGTGCCAGCAGCGTAGAGCACACCGGGGAGCTGTTTTTT
-,TRBV18,15,TRBJ1-3,-,CASSPRRPSGNTIYF,TGTGCCAGCTCACCACGTAGGCCCTCTGGAAACACCATATATTTT
-,TRBV9,13,TRBJ2-1,-,CASSRENRGEQFF,TGTGCCAGCAGCAGGGAGAATCGCGGAGAGCAGTTCTTC
-,TRBV9,19,TRBJ2-4,-,CASSFWDRETSGAKNIQYF,TGTGCCAGCAGCTTCTGGGACAGGGAAACTAGCGGAGCCAAAAACATTCAGTACTTC
once,TRBV9,19,TRBJ2-7,-,CASSPWTGEVAGEVYEQYF,TGTGCCAGCAGCCCTTGGACAGGGGAGGTAGCGGGAGAGGTCTACGAGCAGTACTTC
-,TRBV7-6,13,TRBJ1-1,TRBD1,CASSSRGHTEAFF,TGTGCCAGCAGCTCCAGGGGGCACACTGAAGCTTTCTTT
-,TRBV19,16,TRBJ2-1,TRBD2,CASSPPRLAGYNEQFF,TGTGCCAGTAGCCCGCCCCGACTAGCGGGCTACAATGAGCAGTTCTTC
once,TRBV7-8,13,TRBJ2-7,TRBD1,CASSFNPGQGQYF,TGTGCCAGCAGCTTCAACCCAGGACAGGGCCAATACTTC
-,TRBV18,19,TRBJ2-1,-,CASSRGGQIARSSYNEQFF,TGTGCCAGCTCACGTGGGGGACAAATTGCGCGGAGCTCCTACAATGAGCAGTTCTTC
-,TRBV6-1,14,TRBJ2-3,TRBD2,CASLPGLASDTQYF,TGTGCCAGCCTTCCGGGACTAGCGTCCGATACGCAGTATTTT
-,TRBV5-1,15,TRBJ1-5,TRBD1,CASSFGQGSNQPQHF,TGCGCCAGCAGCTTTGGACAGGGAAGCAATCAGCCCCAGCATTTT
-,TRBV5-8,15,TRBJ2-7,-,CASTRRRTLSYEQYF,TGTGCCAGCACCCGCCGTAGGACCCTCTCCTACGAGCAGTACTTC
-,TRBV14,13,TRBJ2-1,-,CASSQLAANEQFF,TGTGCCAGCAGCCAATTAGCGGCGAATGAGCAGTTCTTC
once,TRBV27,18,TRBJ2-1,TRBD2,CASSSNRALAGVRNEQFF,TGTGCCAGCAGTTCAAACCGAGCTCTAGCGGGAGTCCGCAATGAGCAGTTCTTC
-,TRBV6-5,15,TRBJ2-7,-,CASSYLRAGRREQYF,TGTGCCAGCAGTTATTTACGGGCAGGCCGCCGGGAGCAGTACTTC
once,TRBV27,14,TRBJ1-1,-,CASSFAGANTEAFF,TGTGCCAGCAGTTTCGCAGGGGCGAACACTGAAGCTTTCTTT
-,TRBV4-2,15,TRBJ2-1,-,CASSQDTGAYNEQFF,TGTGCCAGCAGCCAAGATACGGGCGCCTACAATGAGCAGTTCTTC
-,TRBV27,16,TRBJ1-5,TRBD1,CASSSKTGVINQPQHF,TGTGCCAGCAGTTCAAAGACAGGGGTAATCAATCAGCCCCAGCATTTT
-,TRBV6-6,15,TRBJ2-1,-,CASSYSVGSYNEQFF,TGTGCCAGCAGTTACTCAGTGGGGTCCTACAATGAGCAGTTCTTC
-,TRBV5-4,15,TRBJ2-7,TRBD2,CASSSSGSGTYEQYF,TGTGCCAGCAGCTCCAGCGGGAGCGGAACCTACGAGCAGTACTTC
once,TRBV2,15,TRBJ2-1,-,CASTRGQLSYNEQFF,TGTGCCAGCACCCGGGGGCAGCTCTCCTACAATGAGCAGTTCTTC
-,TRBV7-6,14,TRBJ2-7,TRBD2,CASSPLAPAYEQYF,TGTGCCAGCAGCCCACTAGCGCCCGCCTACGAGCAGTACTTC